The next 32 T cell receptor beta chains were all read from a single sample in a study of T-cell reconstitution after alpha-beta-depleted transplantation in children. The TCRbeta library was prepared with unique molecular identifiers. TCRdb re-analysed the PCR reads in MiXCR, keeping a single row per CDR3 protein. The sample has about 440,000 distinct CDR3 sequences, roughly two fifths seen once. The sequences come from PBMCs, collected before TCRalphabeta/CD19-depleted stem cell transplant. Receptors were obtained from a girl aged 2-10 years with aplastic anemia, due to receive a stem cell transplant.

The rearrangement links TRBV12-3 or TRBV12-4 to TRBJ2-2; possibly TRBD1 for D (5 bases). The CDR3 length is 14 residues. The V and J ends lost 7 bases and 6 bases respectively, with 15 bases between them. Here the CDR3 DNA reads TGTGCCAGCACTCAGGGCCCATTGTCCGGGGAGCTGTTTTTT. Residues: CASTQGPLSGELFF.

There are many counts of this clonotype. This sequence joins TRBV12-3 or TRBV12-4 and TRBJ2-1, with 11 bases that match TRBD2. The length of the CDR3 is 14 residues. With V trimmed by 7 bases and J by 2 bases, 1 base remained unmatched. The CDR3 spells CASTTSGTYNEQFF. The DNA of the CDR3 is TGTGCCAGCACGACTAGCGGGACCTACAATGAGCAGTTCTTC.

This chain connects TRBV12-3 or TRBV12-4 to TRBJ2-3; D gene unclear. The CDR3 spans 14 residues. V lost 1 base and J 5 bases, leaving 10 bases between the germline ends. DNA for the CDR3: TGTGCCAGCAGTTTAGTAGGGTTAGGAGATACGCAGTATTTT. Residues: CASSLVGLGDTQYF.

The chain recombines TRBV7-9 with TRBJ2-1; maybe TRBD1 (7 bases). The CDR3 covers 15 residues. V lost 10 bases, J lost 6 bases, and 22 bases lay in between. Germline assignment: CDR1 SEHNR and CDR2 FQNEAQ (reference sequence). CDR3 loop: CANRPSEEGANEQFF. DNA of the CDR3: TGTGCCAACAGACCTAGCGAGGAGGGGGCCAATGAGCAGTTCTTC.

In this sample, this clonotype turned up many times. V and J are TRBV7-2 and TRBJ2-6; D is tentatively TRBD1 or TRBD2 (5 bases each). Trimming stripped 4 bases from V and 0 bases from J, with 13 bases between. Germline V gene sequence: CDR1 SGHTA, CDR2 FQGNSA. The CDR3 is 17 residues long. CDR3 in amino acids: CASSYTRGYSGANVLTF. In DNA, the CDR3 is TGTGCCAGCAGCTATACGAGGGGCTACTCTGGGGCCAACGTCCTGACTTTC.

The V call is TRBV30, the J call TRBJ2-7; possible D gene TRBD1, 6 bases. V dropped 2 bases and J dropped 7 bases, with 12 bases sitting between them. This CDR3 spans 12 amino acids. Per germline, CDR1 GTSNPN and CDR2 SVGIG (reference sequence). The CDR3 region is CAWSSGAREQYF. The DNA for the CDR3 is TGTGCCTGGAGTTCAGGGGCGAGGGAGCAGTACTTC.

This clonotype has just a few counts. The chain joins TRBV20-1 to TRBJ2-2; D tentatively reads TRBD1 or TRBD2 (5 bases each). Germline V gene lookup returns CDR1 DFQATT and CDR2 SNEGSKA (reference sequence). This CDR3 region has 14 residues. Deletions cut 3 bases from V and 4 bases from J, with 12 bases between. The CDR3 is CSASPTGPTGELFF. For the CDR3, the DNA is TGCAGTGCTAGCCCAACGGGACCCACCGGGGAGCTGTTTTTT.

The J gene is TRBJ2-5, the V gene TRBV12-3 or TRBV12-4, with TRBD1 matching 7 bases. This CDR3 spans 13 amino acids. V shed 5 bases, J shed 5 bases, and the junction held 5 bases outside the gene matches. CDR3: CASSRTGAETQYF. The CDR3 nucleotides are TGTGCCAGCAGTAGAACAGGGGCCGAGACCCAGTACTTC.

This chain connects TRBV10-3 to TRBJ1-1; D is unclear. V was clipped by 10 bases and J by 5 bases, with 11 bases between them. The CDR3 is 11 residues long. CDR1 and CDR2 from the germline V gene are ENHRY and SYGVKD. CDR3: CATMTGTEAFF. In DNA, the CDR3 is TGTGCCACTATGACTGGAACTGAAGCTTTCTTT.

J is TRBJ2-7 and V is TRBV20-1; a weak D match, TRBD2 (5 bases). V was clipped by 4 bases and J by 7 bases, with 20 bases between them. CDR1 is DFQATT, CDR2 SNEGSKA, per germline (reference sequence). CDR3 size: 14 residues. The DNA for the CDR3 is TGCAGTGCTACTCCACTAGTCTACAGCGATGAGCAGTACTTC. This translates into CSATPLVYSDEQYF.

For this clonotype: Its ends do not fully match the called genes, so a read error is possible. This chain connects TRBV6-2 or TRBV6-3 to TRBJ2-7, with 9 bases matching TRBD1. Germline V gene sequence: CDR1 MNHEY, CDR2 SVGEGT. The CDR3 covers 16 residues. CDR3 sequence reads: CASSPRDRDPSYEQHF. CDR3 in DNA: TGTGCCAGCAGCCCCAGGGACAGGGATCCATCCTACGAGCAGCACTTC.

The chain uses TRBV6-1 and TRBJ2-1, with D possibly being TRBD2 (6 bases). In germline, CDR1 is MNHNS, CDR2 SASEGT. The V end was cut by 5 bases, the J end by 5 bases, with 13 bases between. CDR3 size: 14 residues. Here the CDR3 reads CASSPTGRNNEQFF. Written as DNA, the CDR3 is TGTGCCAGCAGTCCCACCGGGAGAAACAATGAGCAGTTCTTC.

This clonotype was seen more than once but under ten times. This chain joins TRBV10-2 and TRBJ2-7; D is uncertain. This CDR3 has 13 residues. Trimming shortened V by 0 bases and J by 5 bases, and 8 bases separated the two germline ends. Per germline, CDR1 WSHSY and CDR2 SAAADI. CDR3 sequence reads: CASSESNWNEQYF. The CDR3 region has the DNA TGCGCCAGCAGTGAGTCGAATTGGAACGAGCAGTACTTC.

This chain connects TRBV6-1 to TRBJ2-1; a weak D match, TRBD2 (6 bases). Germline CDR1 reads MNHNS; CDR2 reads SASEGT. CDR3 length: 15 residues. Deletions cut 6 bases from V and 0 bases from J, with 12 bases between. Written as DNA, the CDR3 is TGTGCCAGCAGCCGGGCGACTAGCTCCTACAATGAGCAGTTCTTC. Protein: CASSRATSSYNEQFF.

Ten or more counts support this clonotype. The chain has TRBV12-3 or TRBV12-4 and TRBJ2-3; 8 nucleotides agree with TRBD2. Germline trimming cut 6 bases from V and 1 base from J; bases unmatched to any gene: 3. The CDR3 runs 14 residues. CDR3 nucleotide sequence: TGTGCCAGCAGGCAAGCGGGGGGCACAGATACGCAGTATTTT. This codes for CASRQAGGTDTQYF.

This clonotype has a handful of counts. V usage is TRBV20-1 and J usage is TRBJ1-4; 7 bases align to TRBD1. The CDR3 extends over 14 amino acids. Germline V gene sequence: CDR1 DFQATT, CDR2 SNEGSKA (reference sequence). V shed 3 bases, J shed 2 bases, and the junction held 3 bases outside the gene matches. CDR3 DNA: TGCAGTGCTAGTTGGGGACAGACTAATGAAAAACTGTTTTTT. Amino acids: CSASWGQTNEKLFF.

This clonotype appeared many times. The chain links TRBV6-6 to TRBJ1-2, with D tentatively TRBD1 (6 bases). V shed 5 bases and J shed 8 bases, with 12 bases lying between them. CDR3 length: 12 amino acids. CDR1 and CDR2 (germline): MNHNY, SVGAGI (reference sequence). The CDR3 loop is CASSAYREGYTF. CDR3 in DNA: TGTGCCAGCAGTGCCTACAGGGAAGGCTACACCTTC.

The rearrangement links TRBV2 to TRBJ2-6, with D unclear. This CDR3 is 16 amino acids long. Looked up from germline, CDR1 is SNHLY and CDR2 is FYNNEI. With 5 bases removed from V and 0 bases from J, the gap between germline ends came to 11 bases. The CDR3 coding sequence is TGTGCCAGCAGTTGGACGGCGAGCTCTGGGGCCAACGTCCTGACTTTC. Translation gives CASSWTASSGANVLTF.

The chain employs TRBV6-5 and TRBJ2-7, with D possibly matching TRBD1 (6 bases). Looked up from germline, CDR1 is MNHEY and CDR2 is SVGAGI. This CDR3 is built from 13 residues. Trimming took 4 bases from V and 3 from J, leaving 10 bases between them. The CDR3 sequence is CASSLGHLYEQYF. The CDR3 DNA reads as TGTGCCAGCAGTTTGGGACATCTCTACGAGCAGTACTTC.

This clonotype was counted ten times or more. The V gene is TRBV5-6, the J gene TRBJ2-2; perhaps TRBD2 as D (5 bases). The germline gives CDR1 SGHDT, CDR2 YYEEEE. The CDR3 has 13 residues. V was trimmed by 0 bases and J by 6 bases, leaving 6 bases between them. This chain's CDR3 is CASSLGGAGELFF. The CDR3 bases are TGTGCCAGCAGCTTGGGGGGAGCCGGGGAGCTGTTTTTT.

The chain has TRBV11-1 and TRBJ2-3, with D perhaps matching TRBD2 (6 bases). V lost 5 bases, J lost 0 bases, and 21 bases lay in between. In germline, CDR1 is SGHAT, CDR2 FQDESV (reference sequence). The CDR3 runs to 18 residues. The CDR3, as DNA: TGTGCCAGCAGCCAAGGTGGGGGGAAAACGGAAAGCACAGATACGCAGTATTTT. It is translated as CASSQGGGKTESTDTQYF.

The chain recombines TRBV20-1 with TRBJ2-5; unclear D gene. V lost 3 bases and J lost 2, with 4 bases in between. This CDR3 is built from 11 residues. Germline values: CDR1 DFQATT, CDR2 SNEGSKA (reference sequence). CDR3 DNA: TGCAGTGCTAGCCTTCAAGAGACCCAGTACTTC. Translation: CSASLQETQYF.

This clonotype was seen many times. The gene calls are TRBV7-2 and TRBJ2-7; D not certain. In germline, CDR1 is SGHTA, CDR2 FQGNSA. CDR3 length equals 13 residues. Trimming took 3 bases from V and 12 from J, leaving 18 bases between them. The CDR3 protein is CASSFPGPTSRYF. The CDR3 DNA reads TGTGCCAGCAGCTTCCCCGGCCCCACCTCACGGTACTTC.

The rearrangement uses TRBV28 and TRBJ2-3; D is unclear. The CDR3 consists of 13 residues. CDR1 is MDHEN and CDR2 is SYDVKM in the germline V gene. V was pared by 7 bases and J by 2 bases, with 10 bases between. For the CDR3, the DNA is TGTGCCAGCACTCCGGCGGTCACAGATACGCAGTATTTT. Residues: CASTPAVTDTQYF.

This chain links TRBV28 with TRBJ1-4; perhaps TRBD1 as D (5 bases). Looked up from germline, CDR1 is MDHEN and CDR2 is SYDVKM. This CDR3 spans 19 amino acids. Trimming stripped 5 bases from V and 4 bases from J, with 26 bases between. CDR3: CASSPPPGTRVRVNEKLFF. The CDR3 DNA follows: TGTGCCAGCAGTCCCCCCCCCGGGACTCGAGTTAGGGTTAATGAAAAACTGTTTTTT.

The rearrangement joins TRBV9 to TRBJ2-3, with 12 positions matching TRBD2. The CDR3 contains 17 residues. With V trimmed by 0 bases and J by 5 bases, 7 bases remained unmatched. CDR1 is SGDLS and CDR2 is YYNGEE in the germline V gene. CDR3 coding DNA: TGTGCCAGCAGCGTAGGACTAGCGGGAGAAATTAAAGATACGCAGTATTTT. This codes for CASSVGLAGEIKDTQYF.

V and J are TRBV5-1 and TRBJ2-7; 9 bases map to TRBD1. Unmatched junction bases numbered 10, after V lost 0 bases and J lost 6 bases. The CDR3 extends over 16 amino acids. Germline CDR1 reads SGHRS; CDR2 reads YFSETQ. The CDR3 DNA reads TGCGCCAGCAGCTTGGTTACAGGGGGCGCGCGGCGCGAGCAGTACTTC. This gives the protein CASSLVTGGARREQYF.

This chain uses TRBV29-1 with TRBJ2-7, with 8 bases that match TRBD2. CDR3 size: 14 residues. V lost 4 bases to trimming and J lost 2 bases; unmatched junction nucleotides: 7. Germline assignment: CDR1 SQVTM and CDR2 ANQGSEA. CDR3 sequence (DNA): TGCAGCGTTGTGGCGGGAGGCACAACCTACGAGCAGTACTTC. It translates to CSVVAGGTTYEQYF.

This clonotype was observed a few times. The CDR3 region has the DNA TGCAGCGTAGTTCGGACAGGGGGGGACAATGAGCAGTTCTTC. It yields the protein CSVVRTGGDNEQFF. V usage is TRBV29-1 and J usage is TRBJ2-1; TRBD1 matches at 10 bases. The CDR3 has 14 amino acids. Trimming removed 6 bases from V and 5 bases from J; junction bases left unmatched: 7. Germline CDR1 is SQVTM and CDR2 is ANQGSEA.

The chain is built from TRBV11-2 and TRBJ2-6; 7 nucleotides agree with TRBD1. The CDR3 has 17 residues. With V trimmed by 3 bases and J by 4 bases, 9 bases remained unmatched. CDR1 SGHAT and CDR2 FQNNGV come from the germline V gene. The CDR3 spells CASSLWKGAAGANVLTF. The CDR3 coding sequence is TGTGCCAGCAGCTTGTGGAAGGGGGCGGCCGGGGCCAACGTCCTGACTTTC.

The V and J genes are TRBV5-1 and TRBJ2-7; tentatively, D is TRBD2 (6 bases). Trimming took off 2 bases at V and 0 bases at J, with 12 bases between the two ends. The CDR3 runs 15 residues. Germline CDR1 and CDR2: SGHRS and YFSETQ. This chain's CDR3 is CASSLDGRRSYEQYF. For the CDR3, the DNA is TGCGCCAGCAGCTTAGACGGGAGACGCTCCTACGAGCAGTACTTC.

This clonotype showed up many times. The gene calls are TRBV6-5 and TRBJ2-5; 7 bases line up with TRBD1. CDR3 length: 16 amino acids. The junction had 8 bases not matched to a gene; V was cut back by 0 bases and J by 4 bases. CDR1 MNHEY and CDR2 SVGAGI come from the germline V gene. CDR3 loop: CASSYSLDRWGETQYF. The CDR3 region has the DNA TGTGCCAGCAGTTACTCTCTGGACAGGTGGGGAGAGACCCAGTACTTC.